This entry concerns a single TCR beta chain. The data belong to a study of blood T cell repertoires in COVID-19. The protocol was immunoSEQ multiplex PCR, while the TCRdb copy is restricted to in-frame clones and leaves out a portion. Of about 130,000 clones detected, about 78% appear once; the ten largest clones hold 9.5% to 12%. This CDR3 contains 16 residues. Germline CDR1 reads LNHNV; CDR2 reads YYDKDF (reference sequence). Trimming at V came to 3 bases and at J to 7 bases, leaving 8 bases not matched to a gene. This rearrangement joins TRBV15 to TRBJ2-2, with TRBD1 matching 10 bases. The sample consisted of peripheral blood. The clonotype comes from a man in his fifties or sixties who had recovered from COVID-19. CDR3: CATSSRRGQGNGELFF. CDR3 nucleotide sequence: TGTGCCACCAGCAGCCGACGGGGACAGGGGAACGGGGAGCTGTTTTTT. Using reference TRBV15 and TRBJ2-2 for the parts outside the CDR3, the full variable domain is DAMVIQNPRYQVTQFGKPVTLSCSQTLNHNVMYWYQQKSSQAPKLLFHYYDKDFNNEADTPDNFQSRRPNTSFCFLDIRSPGLGDTAMYLCATSSRRGQGNGELFFGEGSRLTVL.